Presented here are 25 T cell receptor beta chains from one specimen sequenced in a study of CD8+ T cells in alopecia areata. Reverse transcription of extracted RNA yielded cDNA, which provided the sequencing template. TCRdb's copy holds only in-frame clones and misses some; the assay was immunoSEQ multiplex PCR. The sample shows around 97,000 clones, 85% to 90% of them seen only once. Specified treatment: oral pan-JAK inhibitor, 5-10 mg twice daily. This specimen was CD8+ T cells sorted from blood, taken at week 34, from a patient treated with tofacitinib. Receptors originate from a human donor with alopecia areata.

CDR3 coding DNA: TGTGCCAGCAGCCACGACAGGGGCGAGCAGTACTTC. Its translation: CASSHDRGEQYF. The V gene is TRBV27, the J gene TRBJ2-7, with 8 bases aligning to TRBD1. The J segment lost 6 bases and the V segment lost 6 bases, leaving 4 bases of the junction unmatched. The CDR3 is 12 amino acids. Germline V gives CDR1 MNHEY, CDR2 SMNVEV (reference sequence).

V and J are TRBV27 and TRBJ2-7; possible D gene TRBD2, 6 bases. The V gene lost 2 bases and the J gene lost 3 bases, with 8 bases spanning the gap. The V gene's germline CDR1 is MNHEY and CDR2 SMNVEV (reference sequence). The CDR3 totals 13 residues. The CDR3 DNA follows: TGTGCCAGCAGTTTAGGCGGGATCTACGAGCAGTACTTC. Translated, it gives CASSLGGIYEQYF.

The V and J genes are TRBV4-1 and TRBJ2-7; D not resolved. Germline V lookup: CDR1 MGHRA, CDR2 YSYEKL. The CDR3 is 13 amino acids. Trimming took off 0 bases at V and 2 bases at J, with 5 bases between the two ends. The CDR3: CASSQDRPYEQYF. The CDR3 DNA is TGCGCCAGCAGCCAAGATAGGCCCTACGAGCAGTACTTC.

CDR3 bases: TGCGCCAGCAGCTTGGGGGACTACTCCTACGAGCAGTACTTC. It yields the protein CASSLGDYSYEQYF. The V gene is TRBV5-1, the J gene TRBJ2-7, with TRBD2 matching over 7 bases. Germline trimming cut 0 bases from V and 0 bases from J; bases unmatched to any gene: 0. The CDR3 length is 14 residues. Germline CDR1 is SGHRS and CDR2 is YFSETQ.

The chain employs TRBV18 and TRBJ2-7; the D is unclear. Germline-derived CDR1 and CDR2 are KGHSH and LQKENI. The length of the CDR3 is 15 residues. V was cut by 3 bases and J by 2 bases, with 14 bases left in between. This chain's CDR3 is CASSPMTELPYEQYF. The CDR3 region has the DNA TGTGCCAGCTCACCCATGACGGAGCTCCCCTACGAGCAGTACTTC.

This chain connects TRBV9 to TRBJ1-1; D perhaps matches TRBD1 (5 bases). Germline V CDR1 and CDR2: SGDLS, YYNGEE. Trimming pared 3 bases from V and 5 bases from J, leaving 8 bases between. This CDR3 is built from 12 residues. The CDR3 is CASSGGATEAFF. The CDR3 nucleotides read TGTGCCAGCAGCGGAGGGGCGACTGAAGCTTTCTTT.

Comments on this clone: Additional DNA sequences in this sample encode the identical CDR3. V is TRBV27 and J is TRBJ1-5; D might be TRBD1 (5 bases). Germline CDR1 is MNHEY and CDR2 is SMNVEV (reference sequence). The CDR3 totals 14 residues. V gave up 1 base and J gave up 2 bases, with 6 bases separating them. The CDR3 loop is CASSLWGGNQPQHF. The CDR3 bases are TGTGCCAGCAGTTTATGGGGGGGCAATCAGCCCCAGCATTTT.

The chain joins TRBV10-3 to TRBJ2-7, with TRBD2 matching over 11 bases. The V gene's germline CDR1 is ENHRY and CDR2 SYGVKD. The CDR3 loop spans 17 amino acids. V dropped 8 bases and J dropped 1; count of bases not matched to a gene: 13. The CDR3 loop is CAIAPGLAGVRSYEQYF. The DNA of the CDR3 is TGTGCCATCGCCCCAGGACTAGCGGGCGTCAGATCCTACGAGCAGTACTTC.

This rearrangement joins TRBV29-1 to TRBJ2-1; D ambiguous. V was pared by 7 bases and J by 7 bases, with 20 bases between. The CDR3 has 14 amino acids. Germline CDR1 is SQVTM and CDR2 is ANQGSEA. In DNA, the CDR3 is TGCAGCGGGTCCCTTGCATTTGGGTCGAATGAGCAGTTCTTC. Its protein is CSGSLAFGSNEQFF.

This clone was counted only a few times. CDR3 in DNA: TGTGCCAGCAGCTTGGAGGAATTCAATTCACCCCTCCACTTT. Encoded protein: CASSLEEFNSPLHF. The rearrangement uses TRBV5-6 and TRBJ1-6; no definite D call. The CDR3 consists of 14 residues. Germline V gene data show CDR1 as SGHDT and CDR2 as YYEEEE. With 0 bases removed from V and 7 bases from J, the gap between germline ends came to 8 bases.

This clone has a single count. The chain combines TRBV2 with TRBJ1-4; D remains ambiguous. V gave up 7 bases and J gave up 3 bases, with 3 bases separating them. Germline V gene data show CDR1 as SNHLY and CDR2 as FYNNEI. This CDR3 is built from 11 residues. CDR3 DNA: TGTGCCAGCAATCCTAATGAAAAACTGTTTTTT. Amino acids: CASNPNEKLFF.

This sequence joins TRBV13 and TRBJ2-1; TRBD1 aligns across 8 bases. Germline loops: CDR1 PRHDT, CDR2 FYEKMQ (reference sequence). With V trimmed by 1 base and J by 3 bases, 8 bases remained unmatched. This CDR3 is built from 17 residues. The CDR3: CASSLVLGQASYNEQFF. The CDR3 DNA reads TGTGCCAGCAGCTTAGTCTTGGGACAGGCGAGCTACAATGAGCAGTTCTTC.

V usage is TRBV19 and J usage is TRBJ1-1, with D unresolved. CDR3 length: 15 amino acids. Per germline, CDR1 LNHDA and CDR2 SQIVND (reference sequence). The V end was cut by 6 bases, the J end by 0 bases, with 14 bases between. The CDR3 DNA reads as TGTGCCAGTAGCTTCTCTCCTAACCTGAACACTGAAGCTTTCTTT. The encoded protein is CASSFSPNLNTEAFF.

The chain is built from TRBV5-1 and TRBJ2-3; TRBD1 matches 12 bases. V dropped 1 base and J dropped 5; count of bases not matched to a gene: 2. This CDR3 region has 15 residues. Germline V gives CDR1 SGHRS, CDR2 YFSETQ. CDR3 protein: CASSLRDRGRDTQYF. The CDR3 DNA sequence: TGCGCCAGCAGCTTGAGGGACAGGGGGCGAGATACGCAGTATTTT.

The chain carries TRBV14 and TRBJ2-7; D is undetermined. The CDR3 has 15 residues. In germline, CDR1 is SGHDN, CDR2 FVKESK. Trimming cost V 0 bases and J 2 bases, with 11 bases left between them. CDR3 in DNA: TGTGCCAGCAGCCAAGATTCACGGGTCCCCTACGAGCAGTACTTC. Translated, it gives CASSQDSRVPYEQYF.

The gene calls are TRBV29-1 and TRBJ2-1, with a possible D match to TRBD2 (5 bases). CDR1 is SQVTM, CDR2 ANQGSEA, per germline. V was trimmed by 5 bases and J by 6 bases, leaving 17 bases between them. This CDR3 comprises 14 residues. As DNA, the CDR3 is TGCAGCGTTCATCGGGATGGCCGGGGCAATGAGCAGTTCTTC. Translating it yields CSVHRDGRGNEQFF.

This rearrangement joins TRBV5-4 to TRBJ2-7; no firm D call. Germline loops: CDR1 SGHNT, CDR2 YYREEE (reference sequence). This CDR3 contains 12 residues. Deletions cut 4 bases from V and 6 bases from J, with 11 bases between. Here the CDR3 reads CASSQGMAEQYF. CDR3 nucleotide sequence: TGTGCCAGCAGCCAAGGAATGGCCGAGCAGTACTTC. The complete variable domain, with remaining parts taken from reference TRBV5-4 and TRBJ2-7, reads ETGVTQSPTHLIKTRGQQVTLRCSSQSGHNTVSWYQQALGQGPQFIFQYYREEENGRGNFPPRFSGLQFPNYSSELNVNALELDDSALYLCASSQGMAEQYFGPGTRLTVT.

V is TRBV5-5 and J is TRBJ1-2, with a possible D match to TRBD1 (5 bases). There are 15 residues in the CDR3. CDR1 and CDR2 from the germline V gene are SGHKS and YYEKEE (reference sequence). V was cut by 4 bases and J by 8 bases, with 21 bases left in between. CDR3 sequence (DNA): TGTGCCAGCAGCAGGGACCGGGACGCAAGAAGAGGCTACACCTTC. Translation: CASSRDRDARRGYTF.

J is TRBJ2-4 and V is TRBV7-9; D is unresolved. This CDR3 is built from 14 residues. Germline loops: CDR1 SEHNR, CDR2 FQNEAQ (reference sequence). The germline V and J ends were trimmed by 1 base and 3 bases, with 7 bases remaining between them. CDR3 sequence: CASSLEDGKNIQYF. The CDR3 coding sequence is TGTGCCAGCAGCTTAGAAGACGGCAAAAACATTCAGTACTTC.

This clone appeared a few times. In nucleotides, the CDR3 is TGCAGCGTTGAGATGACAGGGAGCTCCTACAATGAGCAGTTCTTC. It yields the protein CSVEMTGSSYNEQFF. V usage is TRBV29-1 and J usage is TRBJ2-1, with 7 bases fitting TRBD1. V gave up 3 bases and J gave up 0 bases; unmatched junction bases: 5. Germline CDR1 SQVTM, CDR2 ANQGSEA. CDR3 size: 15 residues.

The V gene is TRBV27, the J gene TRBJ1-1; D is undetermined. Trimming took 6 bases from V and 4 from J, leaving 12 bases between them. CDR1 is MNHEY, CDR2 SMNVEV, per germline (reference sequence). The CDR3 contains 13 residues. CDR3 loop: CASSPSPSTEAFF. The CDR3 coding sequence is TGTGCCAGCAGCCCTTCCCCGAGCACTGAAGCTTTCTTT.

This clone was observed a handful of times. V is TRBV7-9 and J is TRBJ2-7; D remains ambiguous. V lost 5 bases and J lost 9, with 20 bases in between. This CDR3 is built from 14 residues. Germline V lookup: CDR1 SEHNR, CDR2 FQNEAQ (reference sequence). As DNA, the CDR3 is TGTGCCAGCAGCAAGCCATCCGGACCCCGCGGGCAGTACTTC. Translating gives CASSKPSGPRGQYF. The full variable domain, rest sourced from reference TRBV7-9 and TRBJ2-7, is DTGVSQNPRHKITKRGQNVTFRCDPISEHNRLYWYRQTLGQGPEFLTYFQNEAQLEKSRLLSDRFSAERPKGSFSTLEIQRTEQGDSAMYLCASSKPSGPRGQYFGPGTRLTVT.

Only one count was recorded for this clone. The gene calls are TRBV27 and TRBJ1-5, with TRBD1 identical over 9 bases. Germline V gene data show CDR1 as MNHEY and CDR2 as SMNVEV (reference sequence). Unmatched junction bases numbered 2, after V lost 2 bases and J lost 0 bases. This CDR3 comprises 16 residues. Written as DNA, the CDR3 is TGTGCCAGCAGTTTAGACAGGGGGGGTAGCAATCAGCCCCAGCATTTT. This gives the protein CASSLDRGGSNQPQHF.

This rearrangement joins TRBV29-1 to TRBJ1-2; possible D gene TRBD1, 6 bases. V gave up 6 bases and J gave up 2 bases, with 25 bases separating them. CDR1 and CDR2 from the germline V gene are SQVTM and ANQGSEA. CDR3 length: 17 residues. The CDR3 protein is CSVGTPLMGDENYGYTF. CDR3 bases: TGCAGCGTGGGGACACCGCTAATGGGGGATGAAAACTATGGCTACACCTTC.

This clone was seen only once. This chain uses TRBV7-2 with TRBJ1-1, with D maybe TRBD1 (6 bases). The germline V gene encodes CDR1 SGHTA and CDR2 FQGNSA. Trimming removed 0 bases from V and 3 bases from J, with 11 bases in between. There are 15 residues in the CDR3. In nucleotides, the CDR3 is TGTGCCAGCAGCTTAGCGCTAGGGGGGGACACTGAAGCTTTCTTT. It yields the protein CASSLALGGDTEAFF.